The clone carrying this TCR beta chain was recorded at least ten times. This sample stems from a study of low-dose radiotherapy and immunotherapy resistance in tumors. Whole-study context: Cohort 1 was given 0.5 Gy fractions every 2 weeks, 6.5 Gy in total.

This sample's time point: after trial treatment. Sample treatment: LDRT plus nivolumab, ipilimumab, low-dose cyclophosphamide and aspirin (RACIN trial). Solid tumors that lacked tumor-infiltrating lymphocytes and were advanced were present in eligible patients. Trimming stripped 3 bases from V and 8 bases from J, with 14 bases between. The germline V gene encodes CDR1 KGHSH and CDR2 LQKENI. The CDR3 runs to 14 residues. Priming of first-strand cDNA relied on TRAV- and TRBV-specific primers (covering alpha and beta chains). The TCRs were subjected to amplification over approximately 20 PCR cycles employing a constant-region primer in conjunction with a V-primer adapter. TCRdb re-derived calls from the reads in MiXCR, one entry per CDR3 protein. The sample has under 95,000 distinct CDR3 sequences; around 17% are singletons.

J is TRBJ2-4 and V is TRBV18; the D gene could be TRBD1 or TRBD2 (5 bases each). This clonotype was sampled from a male donor with prostate cancer. The sequences come from PBMCs, collected after low-dose radiotherapy plus immunotherapy. The DNA for the CDR3 is TGTGCCAGCTCACCTCCTTCCGAGGGGTACATTCAGTACTTC. This translates into CASSPPSEGYIQYF. Full variable domain (remainder filled in from reference TRBV18 and TRBJ2-4): NAGVMQNPRHLVRRRGQEARLRCSPMKGHSHVYWYRQLPEEGLKFMVYLQKENIIDESGMPKERFSAEFPKEGPSILRIQQVVRGDSAAYFCASSPPSEGYIQYFGAGTRLSVL.